This note documents a single TCR beta chain sequence. What this receptor recognizes is not known. Per-base quality was not reported, and no clone a single base away is much larger than it. Participants in the prospective study were aged about 18 to 95 years, lived in 20 to 30 United States geographic areas, and enrolled through a virtual design. In the prospective study, cohorts were assigned on the basis of participant-reported clinical history obtained from a screening survey and a study questionnaire. In the prospective study, mobile phlebotomists collected whole blood, serum and a nasopharyngeal or oropharyngeal swab from each participant. Additional blood draws and questionnaires over an approximately 2-month period could optionally be provided by prospective study participants. Prospective study blood samples were shipped either frozen or at room temperature before DNA extraction. The sample comes from a study of blood T cell repertoires in COVID-19 (dated by TCRdb to about 2020). At the level of the whole study: The collaborator samples originated in the United States, Italy and Spain and spanned the acute and convalescent phases of COVID-19. The prospective study material was composed of cDNA or gDNA derived from T cells, B-cell-depleted T cells, or PBMCs. Deeply sampled blood TCRbeta repertoires from subjects exposed to, actively infected with, or recovered from COVID-19 were included in the dataset. The repertoires were released in a freely available public database meant as a resource for research on the immune response to SARS-CoV-2. The samples were drawn from the first 160 participants of the ongoing ImmuneRACE study and from 950 to 1,500 subjects provided by 6 global collaborators. Sample metadata almost always included a de-identified subject ID, COVID-19 status, age in years and sex. HLA class I and class II types, where available, came from metadata supplied by the sample provider rather than from assay-based typing.

TCRbeta CDR3 regions were amplified from genomic DNA using the immunoSEQ Assay, a bias-controlled multiplex PCR. The study's processing was this. Nucleated cell counts per sample were estimated from amplification of reference gene primers within the assay. To quantify the absolute abundance of each unique TCRbeta CDR3 rearrangement, sequence reads were collapsed and filtered. For each sample, productive Simpson clonality was calculated by taking the square root of Simpson's diversity index across productive rearrangements. TCRdb carries this immuneACCESS record with in-frame sequences only. Its versions omit some clonotypes, under half of them owing to an unresolved V gene in the studies checked, with the rest unexplained. Clone size and the V and J calls come from that table; the DNA yielded D and trimming. The sample records some 200,000 clones, approximately 86% of which are singletons. 9% to 12% of the sample lies in the top ten.

The germline ends are 15 bases apart after V is trimmed by 5 bases and J by 4 bases. CDR1 and CDR2, looked up from the germline V gene (reference sequence), are SEHNR and FQNEAQ. Counted from cysteine to phenylalanine, this CDR3 has 14 amino acids. Solely the CDR3 DNA is kept, with 42 bases framed from the first base. Beyond this particular receptor, the publication reports: Clinical and demographic metadata were provided uncurated, with the amount varying by source and participant.

The chain employs TRBV7-9 and TRBJ2-7, and TRBD2 may be the D gene, going by 6 matching bases. This receptor was identified in a man between 18 and 29 years old with acute COVID-19. Sequencing input: PBMCs or T cells enriched from blood (not recorded which). This receptor has the CDR3 CASSPTEGWYEQYF. In nucleotide form, the sequence is TGTGCCAGCAGCCCCACGGAGGGGTGGTACGAGCAGTACTTC.